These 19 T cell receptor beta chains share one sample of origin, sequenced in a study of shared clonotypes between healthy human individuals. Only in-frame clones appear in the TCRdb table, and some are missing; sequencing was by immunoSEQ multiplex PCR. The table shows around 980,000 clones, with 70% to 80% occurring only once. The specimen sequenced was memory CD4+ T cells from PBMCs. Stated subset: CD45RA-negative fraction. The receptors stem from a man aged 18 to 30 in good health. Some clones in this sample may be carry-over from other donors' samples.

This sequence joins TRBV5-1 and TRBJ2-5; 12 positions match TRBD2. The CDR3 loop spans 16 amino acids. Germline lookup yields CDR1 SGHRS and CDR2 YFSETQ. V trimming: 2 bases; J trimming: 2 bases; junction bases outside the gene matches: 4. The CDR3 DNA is TGCGCCAGCAGCTTCCTAGCGGGAGGGCCTCAAGAGACCCAGTACTTC. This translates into CASSFLAGGPQETQYF.

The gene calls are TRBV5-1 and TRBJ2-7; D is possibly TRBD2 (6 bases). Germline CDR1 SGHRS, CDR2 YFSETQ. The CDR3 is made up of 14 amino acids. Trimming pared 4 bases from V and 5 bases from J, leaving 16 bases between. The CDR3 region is CASSPTPGVDEQYF. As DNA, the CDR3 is TGCGCCAGCAGCCCCACCCCGGGAGTGGACGAGCAGTACTTC.

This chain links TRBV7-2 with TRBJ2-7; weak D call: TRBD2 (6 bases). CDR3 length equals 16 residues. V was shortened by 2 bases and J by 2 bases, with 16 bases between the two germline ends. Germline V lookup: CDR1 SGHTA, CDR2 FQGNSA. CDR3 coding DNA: TGTGCCAGCAGCTTAAGTGCGGCTGGGAGGACCTACGAGCAGTACTTC. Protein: CASSLSAAGRTYEQYF.

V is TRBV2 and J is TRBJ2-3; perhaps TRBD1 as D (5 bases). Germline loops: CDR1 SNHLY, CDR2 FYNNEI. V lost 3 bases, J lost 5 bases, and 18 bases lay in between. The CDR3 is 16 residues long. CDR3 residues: CASSDARARGGDTQYF. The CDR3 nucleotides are TGTGCCAGCAGTGACGCCAGGGCTAGGGGTGGAGATACGCAGTATTTT.

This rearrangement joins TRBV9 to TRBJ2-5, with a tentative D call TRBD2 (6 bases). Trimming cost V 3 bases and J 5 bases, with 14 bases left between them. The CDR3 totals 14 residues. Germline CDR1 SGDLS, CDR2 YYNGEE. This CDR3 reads CASSDPRAGETQYF. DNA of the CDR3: TGTGCCAGCAGCGACCCGAGGGCGGGGGAGACCCAGTACTTC. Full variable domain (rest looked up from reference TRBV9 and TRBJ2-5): DSGVTQTPKHLITATGQRVTLRCSPRSGDLSVYWYQQSLDQGLQFLIQYYNGEERAKGNILERFSAQQFPDLHSELNLSSLELGDSALYFCASSDPRAGETQYFGPGTRLLVL.

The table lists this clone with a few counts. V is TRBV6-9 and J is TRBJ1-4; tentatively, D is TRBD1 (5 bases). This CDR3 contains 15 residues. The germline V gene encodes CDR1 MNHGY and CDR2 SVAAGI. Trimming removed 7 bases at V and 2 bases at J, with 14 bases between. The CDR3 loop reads CASTMGWGTNEKLFF. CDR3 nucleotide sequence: TGTGCCAGCACTATGGGGTGGGGGACTAATGAAAAACTGTTTTTT.

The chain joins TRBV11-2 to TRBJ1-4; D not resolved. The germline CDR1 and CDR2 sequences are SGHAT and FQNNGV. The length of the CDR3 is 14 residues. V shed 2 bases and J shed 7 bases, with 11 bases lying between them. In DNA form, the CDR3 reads TGTGCCAGCAGCTTACGCGGGCGGAGTGAAAAACTGTTTTTT. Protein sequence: CASSLRGRSEKLFF.

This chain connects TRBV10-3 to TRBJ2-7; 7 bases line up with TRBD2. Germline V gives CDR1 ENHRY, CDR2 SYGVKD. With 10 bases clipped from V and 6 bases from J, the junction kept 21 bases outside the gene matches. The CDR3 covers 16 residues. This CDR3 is CATSPSSGFLKAEQYF. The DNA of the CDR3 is TGTGCCACCAGCCCGAGTAGCGGGTTCCTTAAGGCCGAGCAGTACTTC.

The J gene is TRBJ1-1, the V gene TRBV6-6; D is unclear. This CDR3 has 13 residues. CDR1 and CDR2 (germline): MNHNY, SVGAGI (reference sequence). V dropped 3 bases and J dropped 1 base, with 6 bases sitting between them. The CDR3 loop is CASSYVQNTEAFF. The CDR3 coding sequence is TGTGCCAGCAGTTATGTACAGAACACTGAAGCTTTCTTT.

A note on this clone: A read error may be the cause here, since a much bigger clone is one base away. CDR3 sequence: CASSSGTSEHFSNEQFF. CDR3 sequence (DNA): TGCGCCAGCAGCTCGGGGACTAGCGAGCACTTCTCAAATGAGCAGTTCTTC. The rearrangement links TRBV5-1 to TRBJ2-1; TRBD2 matches 10 bases. V shed 3 bases, J shed 7 bases, and the junction held 13 bases outside the gene matches. The CDR3 totals 17 residues. Germline-derived CDR1 and CDR2 are SGHRS and YFSETQ.

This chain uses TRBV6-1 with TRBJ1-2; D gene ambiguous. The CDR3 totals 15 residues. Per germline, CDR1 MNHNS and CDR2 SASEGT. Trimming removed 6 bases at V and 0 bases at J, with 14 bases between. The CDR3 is CASSAADGANYGYTF. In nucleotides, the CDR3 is TGTGCCAGCAGCGCCGCGGACGGCGCTAACTATGGCTACACCTTC.

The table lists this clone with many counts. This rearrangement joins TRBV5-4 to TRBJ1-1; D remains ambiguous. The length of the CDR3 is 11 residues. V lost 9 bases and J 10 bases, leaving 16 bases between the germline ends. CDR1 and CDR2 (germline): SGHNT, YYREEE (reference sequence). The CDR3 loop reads CATGALKVAFF. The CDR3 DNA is TGTGCCACCGGTGCCCTCAAGGTAGCTTTCTTT.

CDR3 nucleotides: TGTGCCAGCAGCGTAGTAGCAGGGTTAGCCACTGAAGCTTTCTTT. As protein: CASSVVAGLATEAFF. The chain joins TRBV9 to TRBJ1-1; the D gene is possibly TRBD1 (5 bases). Trimming left V 0 bases short and J 4 bases short, with 13 bases between. CDR1 and CDR2 from the germline V gene are SGDLS and YYNGEE. The CDR3 is 15 amino acids.

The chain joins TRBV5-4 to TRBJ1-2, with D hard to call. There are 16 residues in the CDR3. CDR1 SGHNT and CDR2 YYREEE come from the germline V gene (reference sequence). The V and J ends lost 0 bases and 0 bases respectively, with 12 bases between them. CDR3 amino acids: CASSLGPSGTNYGYTF. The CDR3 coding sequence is TGTGCCAGCAGCTTGGGGCCTTCCGGTACTAACTATGGCTACACCTTC.

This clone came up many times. The CDR3 nucleotides are TGTGCCAGCAGCGCAGAGACAGGGAACTATGGCTACACCTTC. Translating it yields CASSAETGNYGYTF. The V and J genes are TRBV9 and TRBJ1-2, with 7 nucleotides matching TRBD1. V shed 3 bases and J 2 bases; nucleotides not matched to a gene: 4. The CDR3 length is 14 residues. Germline CDR1 and CDR2: SGDLS and YYNGEE.

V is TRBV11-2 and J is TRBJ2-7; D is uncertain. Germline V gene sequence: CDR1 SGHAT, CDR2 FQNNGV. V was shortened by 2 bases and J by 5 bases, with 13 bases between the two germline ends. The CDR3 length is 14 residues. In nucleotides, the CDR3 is TGTGCCAGCAGCTTAATCGTAGTTACCGACGAGCAGTACTTC. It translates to CASSLIVVTDEQYF.

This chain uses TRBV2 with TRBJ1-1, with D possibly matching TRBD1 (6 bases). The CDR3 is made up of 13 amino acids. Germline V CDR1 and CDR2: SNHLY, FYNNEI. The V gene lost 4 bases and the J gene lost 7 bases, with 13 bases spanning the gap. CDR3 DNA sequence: TGTGCCAGCAGTGGGTCAGGGGAGGTTGAAGCTTTCTTT. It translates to CASSGSGEVEAFF.

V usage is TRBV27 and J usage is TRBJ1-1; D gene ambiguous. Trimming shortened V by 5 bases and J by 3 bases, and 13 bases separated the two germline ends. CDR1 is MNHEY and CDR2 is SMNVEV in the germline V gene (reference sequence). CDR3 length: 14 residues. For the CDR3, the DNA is TGTGCCAGCAGTCCCCGGGGAGTAGACACTGAAGCTTTCTTT. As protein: CASSPRGVDTEAFF.

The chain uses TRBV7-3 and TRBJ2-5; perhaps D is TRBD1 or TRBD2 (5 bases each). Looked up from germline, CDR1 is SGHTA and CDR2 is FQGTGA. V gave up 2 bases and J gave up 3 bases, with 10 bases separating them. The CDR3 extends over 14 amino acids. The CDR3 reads CASSLSGGKETQYF. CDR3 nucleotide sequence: TGTGCCAGCAGCTTATCTGGGGGTAAAGAGACCCAGTACTTC.